This passage covers 3 T cell receptor beta chains from one sample sequenced in a study of blood T cell repertoires in COVID-19. Produced via immunoSEQ multiplex PCR; TCRdb's table is partial and in-frame only. Seen here are fewer than 150,000 clones, around 64% observed once, and the top ten hold 0.86%. Sequencing used peripheral blood. The receptors derive from a human donor with acute or convalescent COVID-19. The donor label of this sample is uncertain.

The table lists this clone with a count of one. The gene calls are TRBV7-2 and TRBJ2-5, with D possibly being TRBD2 (6 bases). Deletions cut 2 bases from V and 2 bases from J, with 12 bases between. The CDR3 extends over 15 amino acids. CDR1 SGHTA and CDR2 FQGNSA come from the germline V gene. CDR3 DNA sequence: TGTGCCAGCAGCTTATCCCGGGGGAATCAAGAGACCCAGTACTTC. This translates into CASSLSRGNQETQYF.

The V and J genes are TRBV5-1 and TRBJ1-4, with D hard to call. Trimming removed 2 bases at V and 0 bases at J, with 8 bases between. Germline CDR1 and CDR2: SGHRS and YFSETQ. The CDR3 runs to 15 residues. CDR3 DNA sequence: TGCGCCAGCAGCTTAAACACCGCAACTAATGAAAAACTGTTTTTT. Its translation: CASSLNTATNEKLFF.

The V call is TRBV19, the J call TRBJ2-1; D not resolved. Germline V gene data show CDR1 as LNHDA and CDR2 as SQIVND (reference sequence). This CDR3 region has 16 residues. Deletions cut 4 bases from V and 2 bases from J, with 15 bases between. As DNA, the CDR3 is TGTGCCAGTAGTACGCTAGGCAGTAGAGCCTACAATGAGCAGTTCTTC. Translation: CASSTLGSRAYNEQFF.